This section outlines one T cell receptor (beta chain) sequence together with its context. This entry belongs to a study of blood T cell repertoires in COVID-19. Study-wide background: Material from acute and convalescent COVID-19 was sourced from the United States, Italy and Spain. From T cells, B-cell-depleted T cells, or PBMCs came the material, which was cDNA or gDNA.

Original processing methods: The authors estimated nucleated cell counts from reference gene primer amplification. TCRdb keeps only in-frame clones here, not all; method: immunoSEQ multiplex PCR. For V, J and clone size, that table is used; D and trimming come from the DNA. Here the sample spans 240,000 or so clones, approximately 86% being singletons. Germline CDR1 is SEHNR and CDR2 is FQNEAQ (reference sequence). V was trimmed by 6 bases and J by 6 bases, leaving 18 bases between them. There are 15 residues in the CDR3. Sequencing was carried out using peripheral blood. The receptor comes from a man between 60 and 75 years old who had recovered from COVID-19. This sequence joins TRBV7-9 and TRBJ2-1; a possible D gene is TRBD1 (7 bases). In DNA, the CDR3 is TGTGCCAGCAGTTCCGGCGGGACAGAGGCCAATGAGCAGTTCTTC. Translating gives CASSSGGTEANEQFF.